The text below deals with one TCR beta chain. This specimen comes from a study of blood T cell repertoires in COVID-19. The wider study: Both acute and convalescent COVID-19 samples were obtained from the United States, Italy and Spain. From T cells, B-cell-depleted T cells, or PBMCs came the material, which was cDNA or gDNA.

The CDR3 has 16 residues. Per germline, CDR1 LNHDA and CDR2 SQIVND (reference sequence). The junction had 8 bases not matched to a gene; V was cut back by 5 bases and J by 2 bases. As processed by the authors: Using reference gene primer amplification, nucleated cell counts were estimated. The method was immunoSEQ multiplex PCR; TCRdb's version includes in-frame clones alone and lacks a portion of them. V, J and clone size derive from that table, while D and trimming were established from the DNA sequence. The table includes about 200,000 clones, about 85% detected once. The specimen sequenced was peripheral blood. V usage is TRBV19 and J usage is TRBJ1-1; 10 bases align to TRBD1. This sequence originates from a woman older than 75 with acute or convalescent COVID-19. CDR3 bases: TGTGCCAGTAGTCAGGGACAGGGGACTGTAAACACTGAAGCTTTCTTT. This encodes CASSQGQGTVNTEAFF.